This T cell receptor (beta chain) was recovered during a study of blood T cells in healthy people across ages. Primers used in a second PCR of roughly 7 to 12 cycles were a sample-barcoded 5' primer and a J-beta primer mix. Via MiXCR, TCRdb re-called the 5' RACE reads, giving one row per CDR3 protein. The table lists some 1,800,000 distinct CDR3 sequences, more than 35% of them singletons. CDR3 size: 15 residues. V shed 6 bases, J shed 5 bases, and the junction held 9 bases outside the gene matches. Sequenced input: blood. The chain joins TRBV12-3 or TRBV12-4 to TRBJ2-3; 9 nucleotides agree with TRBD1. The TCR was taken from a human donor in good health. Written as DNA, the CDR3 is TGTGCCAGCAGCCCGGGACAGGGATTCGGAGATACGCAGTATTTT. This sequence encodes CASSPGQGFGDTQYF.